The next 26 T cell receptor beta chains were all read from a single sample in a study of OX40 agonist ivuxolimab in advanced cancers. TCRdb's table, derived via immunoSEQ multiplex PCR, lists solely in-frame clones and lacks some. The sample holds over 35,000 clones; approximately 92% are singletons and the top ten take 4.5% to 5%. Sequencing used CD4+ or CD8+ T cells sorted from blood, obtained in a trial of the OX40 agonist ivuxolimab. These receptors all stem from an adult with an advanced solid tumor such as melanoma, head and neck, liver or kidney cancer.

This chain connects TRBV10-3 to TRBJ2-3; D may be TRBD2 (6 bases). Trimming stripped 4 bases from V and 3 bases from J, with 11 bases between. Germline-derived CDR1 and CDR2 are ENHRY and SYGVKD. The CDR3 is 14 residues long. The CDR3 sequence: CAISGGVGTDTQYF. The CDR3 DNA follows: TGTGCCATCAGTGGCGGGGTGGGGACAGATACGCAGTATTTT.

The chain has TRBV5-6 and TRBJ2-5; a weak D match, TRBD2 (5 bases). Trimming stripped 4 bases from V and 4 bases from J, with 17 bases between. This CDR3 contains 15 residues. The germline V gene has CDR1 SGHDT and CDR2 YYEEEE. The CDR3: CASSPFRFEGETQYF. Written as DNA, the CDR3 is TGTGCCAGCAGCCCCTTCCGGTTCGAGGGAGAGACCCAGTACTTC.

The chain combines TRBV19 with TRBJ2-2, with D unresolved. Germline CDR1 and CDR2: LNHDA and SQIVND (reference sequence). CDR3 length equals 18 residues. V lost 2 bases, J lost 0 bases, and 16 bases lay in between. The CDR3 DNA sequence: TGTGCCAGTAGTATACGCCCCCTCGTTGAGGCGAACACCGGGGAGCTGTTTTTT. Translating it yields CASSIRPLVEANTGELFF.

V usage is TRBV11-2 and J usage is TRBJ2-5, with D possibly TRBD1 on 6 matching bases. Trimming cost V 0 bases and J 1 base, with 12 bases left between them. The germline V gene has CDR1 SGHAT and CDR2 FQNNGV. The CDR3 consists of 16 residues. CDR3 in amino acids: CASSLDGDMGQETQYF. Written as DNA, the CDR3 is TGTGCCAGCAGCTTAGACGGGGACATGGGCCAAGAGACCCAGTACTTC.

V and J are TRBV5-1 and TRBJ1-2; TRBD1 matches at 8 bases. V gave up 2 bases and J gave up 6 bases; unmatched junction bases: 6. The CDR3 has 14 amino acids. The germline gives CDR1 SGHRS, CDR2 YFSETQ. DNA of the CDR3: TGCGCCAGCAGCTTCGACAGGGGTTTTGATGGCTACACCTTC. Translated: CASSFDRGFDGYTF.

The CDR3 reads CAWSGGKGQPQHF. CDR3 DNA: TGTGCCTGGAGTGGAGGGAAGGGTCAGCCCCAGCATTTT. The chain employs TRBV30 and TRBJ1-5, with D hard to call. The CDR3 has 13 residues. V was pared by 1 base and J by 6 bases, with 10 bases between. CDR1 is GTSNPN, CDR2 SVGIG, per germline (reference sequence).

This rearrangement joins TRBV5-4 to TRBJ2-5; D perhaps matches TRBD2 (6 bases). Trimming shortened V by 2 bases and J by 0 bases, and 14 bases separated the two germline ends. The V gene's germline CDR1 is SGHNT and CDR2 YYREEE (reference sequence). This CDR3 comprises 16 residues. The CDR3 reads CASSFNGRGNQETQYF. For the CDR3, the DNA is TGTGCCAGCAGCTTTAACGGCCGGGGGAACCAAGAGACCCAGTACTTC.

The rearrangement uses TRBV11-2 and TRBJ2-1; D unclear. The germline V gene has CDR1 SGHAT and CDR2 FQNNGV. The CDR3 spans 14 residues. Trimming left V 0 bases short and J 7 bases short, with 10 bases between. CDR3 region: CASSLDPQLNEQFF. The CDR3 nucleotides read TGTGCCAGCAGCTTAGATCCCCAGTTAAATGAGCAGTTCTTC.

V gene TRBV6-1 combines with J gene TRBJ2-5; D may be TRBD2 (5 bases). Germline loops: CDR1 MNHNS, CDR2 SASEGT. There are 14 residues in the CDR3. V lost 4 bases to trimming and J lost 2 bases, with 11 bases between them. The CDR3 here is CASSVTRSQETQYF. The DNA of the CDR3 is TGTGCCAGCAGTGTCACTAGGAGTCAAGAGACCCAGTACTTC.

The gene calls are TRBV7-9 and TRBJ2-3; D may be TRBD1 (5 bases). The CDR3 length is 16 residues. Trimming stripped 1 base from V and 2 bases from J, with 13 bases between. CDR1 and CDR2 (germline): SEHNR, FQNEAQ (reference sequence). The CDR3 is CASSLGLQVITDTQYF. The CDR3 bases are TGTGCCAGCAGCTTAGGTTTACAGGTTATCACAGATACGCAGTATTTT.

The chain couples TRBV28 to TRBJ1-5; D is ambiguous. V dropped 3 bases and J dropped 4 bases, with 4 bases sitting between them. The CDR3 extends over 12 amino acids. Germline lookup yields CDR1 MDHEN and CDR2 SYDVKM. The CDR3 is CASSFGNQPQHF. The CDR3 nucleotides are TGTGCCAGCAGTTTCGGGAATCAGCCCCAGCATTTT.

The chain carries TRBV14 and TRBJ2-5, with 12 nucleotides matching TRBD1. The CDR3 loop spans 16 amino acids. V lost 1 base and J lost 6; bases outside the gene matches: 6. Germline values: CDR1 SGHDN, CDR2 FVKESK. CDR3 amino acids: CASSQVGQGAIKTQYF. In DNA form, the CDR3 reads TGTGCCAGCAGCCAAGTGGGACAGGGGGCTATAAAGACCCAGTACTTC.

Here the CDR3 reads CASSPAGTGYNYGYTF. CDR3 coding DNA: TGCGCCAGCAGCCCTGCCGGGACAGGGTATAACTATGGCTACACCTTC. This chain uses TRBV4-1 with TRBJ1-2; 9 positions agree with TRBD1. Trimming removed 4 bases from V and 1 base from J; junction bases left unmatched: 7. Germline V gives CDR1 MGHRA, CDR2 YSYEKL. This CDR3 has 16 amino acids.

J is TRBJ2-7 and V is TRBV5-4, with 12 bases identical to TRBD2. Germline V gives CDR1 SGHNT, CDR2 YYREEE (reference sequence). With 4 bases clipped from V and 4 bases from J, the junction kept 6 bases outside the gene matches. This CDR3 spans 15 amino acids. The CDR3 nucleotides read TGTGCCAGCAGCCCTAGCGGGGGGGCTAAGTACGAGCAGTACTTC. Translating gives CASSPSGGAKYEQYF.

The rearrangement joins TRBV2 to TRBJ1-3; 7 nucleotides match TRBD1. V was pared by 6 bases and J by 3 bases, with 5 bases of the junction left unmatched. The CDR3 runs 14 residues. CDR1 SNHLY and CDR2 FYNNEI come from the germline V gene. CDR3 protein: CASSPTGNGNTIYF. The CDR3 nucleotides read TGTGCCAGCAGCCCGACAGGGAATGGAAACACCATATATTTT.

V is TRBV19 and J is TRBJ2-5; a weak D match, TRBD1 (6 bases). The CDR3 length is 15 residues. Germline loops: CDR1 LNHDA, CDR2 SQIVND (reference sequence). V was trimmed by 3 bases and J by 1 base, leaving 12 bases between them. Written as DNA, the CDR3 is TGTGCCAGTAGTATTCATTCAGGGGCCCAAGAGACCCAGTACTTC. It encodes CASSIHSGAQETQYF.

The gene calls are TRBV6-1 and TRBJ1-2, with D possibly TRBD1 on 6 matching bases. This CDR3 is built from 13 residues. V dropped 3 bases and J dropped 8 bases, with 13 bases sitting between them. From germline, CDR1 is MNHNS and CDR2 SASEGT. The CDR3 DNA reads TGTGCCAGCAGTGAGTCATTCGGACAGGGCTACACCTTC. It translates to CASSESFGQGYTF.

The chain has TRBV14 and TRBJ2-1; D ambiguous. This CDR3 comprises 11 residues. Trimming took 1 base from V and 10 from J, leaving 5 bases between them. From germline, CDR1 is SGHDN and CDR2 FVKESK. The DNA of the CDR3 is TGTGCCAGCAGCCAAGGGCGGGAGCAGTTCTTC. Protein: CASSQGREQFF.

This chain joins TRBV30 and TRBJ2-7; D possibly corresponds to TRBD1 (5 bases). CDR3 size: 12 residues. Germline V CDR1 and CDR2: GTSNPN, SVGIG (reference sequence). The V end was cut by 5 bases, the J end by 2 bases, with 10 bases between. In nucleotides, the CDR3 is TGTGCCTGGGCGGACACTCCCTACGAGCAGTACTTC. Translation: CAWADTPYEQYF.

V gene TRBV6-1 combines with J gene TRBJ1-1; no definite D call. The CDR3 runs 13 residues. Trimming took off 4 bases at V and 0 bases at J, with 6 bases between the two ends. Germline V CDR1 and CDR2: MNHNS, SASEGT. The CDR3 DNA follows: TGTGCCAGCAGTGTATTCCTGAACACTGAAGCTTTCTTT. Translating gives CASSVFLNTEAFF.

The gene calls are TRBV11-2 and TRBJ2-5; D might be TRBD1 (6 bases). Germline CDR1 is SGHAT and CDR2 is FQNNGV. Trimming removed 6 bases from V and 1 base from J, with 18 bases in between. The CDR3 is 16 amino acids. The CDR3 here is CASRTTLGDIQETQYF. The CDR3 coding sequence is TGTGCCAGCAGAACTACTTTGGGGGACATCCAAGAGACCCAGTACTTC.

The rearrangement uses TRBV7-6 and TRBJ2-7; 10 nucleotides line up with TRBD2. From germline, CDR1 is SGHVS and CDR2 FNYEAQ. The CDR3 consists of 16 residues. The trim removed 1 base at V and 3 bases at J, leaving 6 bases unmatched. The CDR3 protein is CASSLDSSGSYYEQYF. The CDR3 DNA follows: TGTGCCAGCAGCTTAGACTCTAGCGGGAGTTACTACGAGCAGTACTTC.

This sequence joins TRBV5-6 and TRBJ2-7; a weak D match, TRBD1 (7 bases). CDR1 is SGHDT, CDR2 YYEEEE, per germline. Between the trimmed V and J ends, which lost 3 bases and 3 bases, there was a span of 13 bases. The CDR3 sequence is 14 residues long. The CDR3 spells CASSWGDSRYEQYF. CDR3 nucleotides: TGTGCCAGCAGCTGGGGGGACAGCCGCTACGAGCAGTACTTC. Drawing the rest from reference TRBV5-6 and TRBJ2-7, the complete variable domain is DAGVTQSPTHLIKTRGQQVTLRCSPKSGHDTVSWYQQALGQGPQFIFQYYEEEERQRGNFPDRFSGHQFPNYSSELNVNALLLGDSALYLCASSWGDSRYEQYFGPGTRLTVT.

The chain links TRBV11-3 to TRBJ2-2; 9 nucleotides match TRBD2. V shed 5 bases and J 5 bases; nucleotides not matched to a gene: 9. The CDR3 extends over 16 amino acids. Germline values: CDR1 SGHNT, CDR2 YENEEA. The CDR3 is CASSSDSGRGTGELFF. The CDR3, as DNA: TGTGCCAGCAGCAGCGATAGCGGGAGAGGGACCGGGGAGCTGTTTTTT. The variable domain in full, with the rest retrieved from reference TRBV11-3 and TRBJ2-2, is EAGVVQSPRYKIIEKKQPVAFWCNPISGHNTLYWYLQNLGQGPELLIRYENEEAVDDSQLPKDRFSAERLKGVDSTLKIQPAELGDSAVYLCASSSDSGRGTGELFFGEGSRLTVL.

This sequence joins TRBV9 and TRBJ2-3; 8 bases agree with TRBD1. V was pared by 3 bases and J by 1 base, with 4 bases of the junction left unmatched. This CDR3 contains 15 residues. Germline V gene data show CDR1 as SGDLS and CDR2 as YYNGEE. CDR3 nucleotide sequence: TGTGCCAGCAGCGAGACAGGGGTCCGCACAGATACGCAGTATTTT. It is translated as CASSETGVRTDTQYF.

In nucleotides, the CDR3 is TGTGCCATCAGTGAGTCGCGGGAAGGGGGAAATGAAAAACTGTTTTTT. The encoded protein is CAISESREGGNEKLFF. The chain is built from TRBV10-3 and TRBJ1-4, with D possibly matching TRBD1 (6 bases). Germline assignment: CDR1 ENHRY and CDR2 SYGVKD. Trimming shortened V by 0 bases and J by 5 bases, and 13 bases separated the two germline ends. This CDR3 contains 16 residues.